Listed here are 21 T cell receptor beta chains from one sample, sequenced in a study of blood T cell repertoires in COVID-19. The data were produced by immunoSEQ multiplex PCR, yet TCRdb's version contains in-frame clones alone and is incomplete. The profile shows 120,000 to 150,000 clones, 84% of them singletons. The sequencing input was peripheral blood. These receptors originate from a human donor in a cohort sampled during active COVID-19.

The chain joins TRBV27 to TRBJ2-5; the match to TRBD1 covers 7 bases. Germline values: CDR1 MNHEY, CDR2 SMNVEV (reference sequence). J lost 2 bases, V lost 6 bases, and 6 bases had no gene match. The CDR3 consists of 14 residues. The DNA of the CDR3 is TGTGCCAGCAGCCCCGGGACAGTACAAGAGACCCAGTACTTC. Translating it yields CASSPGTVQETQYF.

The chain joins TRBV6-4 to TRBJ2-3, with 7 bases fitting TRBD1. The junction had 11 bases not matched to a gene; V was cut back by 2 bases and J by 6 bases. The germline V gene encodes CDR1 MRHNA and CDR2 SNTAGT. The CDR3 is made up of 16 amino acids. The CDR3: CASSDQQGLTSDTQYF. The CDR3 DNA sequence: TGTGCCAGCAGTGACCAACAGGGGCTCACCTCGGATACGCAGTATTTT.

This clone was counted once. The chain has TRBV6-2 or TRBV6-3 and TRBJ2-3, with 13 nucleotides matching TRBD2. From germline, CDR1 is MNHEY and CDR2 SVGEGT. CDR3 length: 17 residues. V shed 6 bases and J 2 bases; nucleotides not matched to a gene: 8. The CDR3 loop reads CASSLLAGGPNTDTQYF. The CDR3 DNA sequence: TGTGCCAGCAGCCTACTAGCGGGAGGGCCGAACACAGATACGCAGTATTTT.

The chain employs TRBV15 and TRBJ1-1; perhaps TRBD1 as D (5 bases). Trimming removed 3 bases from V and 0 bases from J, with 11 bases in between. The CDR3 contains 15 residues. Germline CDR1 and CDR2: LNHNV and YYDKDF (reference sequence). CDR3 region: CATSSGHPMNTEAFF. In DNA form, the CDR3 reads TGTGCCACCAGCAGCGGACACCCGATGAACACTGAAGCTTTCTTT.

The chain has TRBV29-1 and TRBJ1-1; possible D gene TRBD1, 5 bases. Germline CDR1 is SQVTM and CDR2 is ANQGSEA. The CDR3 has 10 residues. Trimming removed 4 bases at V and 11 bases at J, with 11 bases between. The CDR3 region is CSVGGDGAFF. Written as DNA, the CDR3 is TGCAGCGTTGGGGGGGATGGGGCTTTCTTT.

The chain couples TRBV4-2 to TRBJ2-3; 12 bases map to TRBD2. V lost 1 base and J lost 9; bases outside the gene matches: 5. Germline V gene data show CDR1 as LGHNA and CDR2 as YNFKEQ. The CDR3 loop spans 15 amino acids. The CDR3 DNA sequence: TGTGCCAGCAGCCAAGTACTAGCGGGGGGCCCGACGCAGTATTTT. It yields the protein CASSQVLAGGPTQYF.

This clone was seen only a few times. The rearrangement uses TRBV14 and TRBJ1-5; D remains ambiguous. This CDR3 is 11 amino acids long. V was pared by 2 bases and J by 8 bases, with 4 bases between. Germline-derived CDR1 and CDR2 are SGHDN and FVKESK. CDR3: CASSQRKPQHF. The CDR3 DNA sequence: TGTGCCAGCAGCCAACGTAAGCCCCAGCATTTT.

The chain uses TRBV5-6 and TRBJ1-2, with 7 bases that match TRBD1. Germline assignment: CDR1 SGHDT and CDR2 YYEEEE. CDR3 length: 12 residues. V lost 4 bases, J lost 7 bases, and 4 bases stayed unmatched. CDR3 loop: CASSPDRAGYTF. CDR3 DNA: TGTGCCAGCAGCCCCGACAGGGCTGGCTACACCTTC.

Ten or more counts support this clone. The same CDR3 arises from other DNA sequences in this sample as well. The chain joins TRBV6-1 to TRBJ1-4, with a weak D call TRBD1 (5 bases). Trimming stripped 2 bases from V and 4 bases from J, with 5 bases between. The germline V gene encodes CDR1 MNHNS and CDR2 SASEGT. The CDR3 loop spans 13 amino acids. CDR3 in amino acids: CASSERGNEKLFF. In DNA form, the CDR3 reads TGTGCCAGCAGTGAAAGGGGTAATGAAAAACTGTTTTTT.

CDR3 DNA: TGTGCCAGCAGCCCGAGGGGGAGCTACGAGCAGTACGTC. Translation gives CASSPRGSYEQYV. J is TRBJ2-7 and V is TRBV3-1 (or the pseudogene TRBV3-2), with TRBD1 as a possible D gene (6 bases). Trimming removed 4 bases at V and 3 bases at J, with 10 bases between. The CDR3 consists of 13 residues. Per germline, CDR1 LGHDT and CDR2 YNNKEL (reference sequence).

The V gene is TRBV3-1 (or the pseudogene TRBV3-2), the J gene TRBJ1-2, with a tentative D call TRBD1 (6 bases). Trimming left V 6 bases short and J 3 bases short, with 11 bases between. This CDR3 region has 13 residues. CDR1 and CDR2 (germline): LGHDT, YNNKEL (reference sequence). This CDR3 is CASSPQGDYGYTF. The CDR3 DNA is TGTGCCAGCAGTCCACAGGGAGACTATGGCTACACCTTC.

A note on this clone: The same CDR3 can be traced to other DNA sequences in this sample. This chain links TRBV29-1 with TRBJ1-1, with TRBD1 identical over 8 bases. The CDR3 runs 15 residues. Unmatched junction bases numbered 9, after V lost 3 bases and J lost 3 bases. Germline V gene sequence: CDR1 SQVTM, CDR2 ANQGSEA. CDR3 residues: CSVEAGQGKYTEAFF. The CDR3 DNA follows: TGCAGCGTTGAGGCCGGACAGGGTAAATACACTGAAGCTTTCTTT. Looking up the rest from reference TRBV29-1 and TRBJ1-1 gives the full variable domain: SAVISQKPSRDICQRGTSLTIQCQVDSQVTMMFWYRQQPGQSLTLIATANQGSEATYESGFVIDKFPISRPNLTFSTLTVSNMSPEDSSIYLCSVEAGQGKYTEAFFGQGTRLTVV.

This clone was seen more than once but under ten times. The chain combines TRBV2 with TRBJ2-5; 14 positions match TRBD2. With 4 bases clipped from V and 3 bases from J, the junction kept 4 bases outside the gene matches. CDR1 is SNHLY and CDR2 is FYNNEI in the germline V gene. There are 16 residues in the CDR3. The DNA for the CDR3 is TGTGCCAGCAGTGGAGGACTAGCGGGAGGTGAAGAGACCCAGTACTTC. Its translation is CASSGGLAGGEETQYF.

The chain couples TRBV9 to TRBJ2-5; D possibly corresponds to TRBD1 (6 bases). V was pared by 0 bases and J by 4 bases, with 13 bases between. The CDR3 length is 15 residues. CDR1 and CDR2 from the germline V gene are SGDLS and YYNGEE. The DNA for the CDR3 is TGTGCCAGCAGCGTAGATAGTTCAGGGGTAGAGACCCAGTACTTC. This gives the protein CASSVDSSGVETQYF. Complete variable domain (other parts from reference TRBV9 and TRBJ2-5): DSGVTQTPKHLITATGQRVTLRCSPRSGDLSVYWYQQSLDQGLQFLIQYYNGEERAKGNILERFSAQQFPDLHSELNLSSLELGDSALYFCASSVDSSGVETQYFGPGTRLLVL.

This chain joins TRBV28 and TRBJ2-5, with D maybe TRBD2 (6 bases). This CDR3 is built from 13 residues. V gave up 5 bases and J gave up 5 bases, with 12 bases separating them. Germline V gene lookup returns CDR1 MDHEN and CDR2 SYDVKM. CDR3 DNA: TGTGCCAGCAGTCTCGGGGGACGGGAGACCCAGTACTTC. Residues: CASSLGGRETQYF.

The chain combines TRBV15 with TRBJ2-2; 8 bases align to TRBD1. The CDR3 covers 16 residues. V was clipped by 5 bases and J by 3 bases; unmatched bases: 8. CDR1 LNHNV and CDR2 YYDKDF come from the germline V gene (reference sequence). The DNA for the CDR3 is TGTGCCACCAGCGGACCGGACAGGGCGGACACCGGGGAGCTGTTTTTT. Translation: CATSGPDRADTGELFF. Combining the CDR3 with reference TRBV15 and TRBJ2-2 gives the whole variable domain DAMVIQNPRYQVTQFGKPVTLSCSQTLNHNVMYWYQQKSSQAPKLLFHYYDKDFNNEADTPDNFQSRRPNTSFCFLDIRSPGLGDTAMYLCATSGPDRADTGELFFGEGSRLTVL.

In regard to this clone: A much larger clone is a single base away; this may be a read error. No DNA is shown, since the ends of the CDR3 on it are uncertain; the CDR3 is the one TCRdb lists. The sample contains more than one DNA sequence encoding this CDR3. The chain carries TRBV12-1 and TRBJ2-7; the DNA was not used to check the table's D call, TRBD2. TRBV12-1 is an annotated pseudogene. 15 amino acids form the CDR3, both terminal residues included. CDR3 region: CASSFARGSSYEQYV.

The chain carries TRBV18 and TRBJ2-7, with D perhaps TRBD2 (6 bases). Germline CDR1 and CDR2: KGHSH and LQKENI. This CDR3 has 14 residues. The V gene lost 6 bases and the J gene lost 3 bases, with 15 bases spanning the gap. CDR3 in amino acids: CASSQARGSYEQYV. The CDR3, as DNA: TGTGCCAGCTCCCAAGCTCGGGGGAGCTACGAGCAGTACGTC.

The chain links TRBV6-6 to TRBJ1-6; TRBD1 aligns across 8 bases. CDR1 MNHNY and CDR2 SVGAGI come from the germline V gene (reference sequence). Trimming at V came to 6 bases and at J to 10 bases, leaving 17 bases not matched to a gene. The CDR3 runs 17 residues. The CDR3 DNA is TGTGCCAGCAGCCGATCCGGGACAGGTGGCGAGCGGTCACCCCTCCACTTT. This codes for CASSRSGTGGERSPLHF.

J is TRBJ2-2 and V is TRBV9; 9 bases map to TRBD2. The CDR3 covers 16 residues. Germline CDR1 is SGDLS and CDR2 is YYNGEE. Germline trimming cut 4 bases from V and 2 bases from J; bases unmatched to any gene: 6. The CDR3 nucleotides read TGTGCCAGCAGCCCGAGCGGGGGGCGAAACACCGGGGAGCTGTTTTTT. It translates to CASSPSGGRNTGELFF.

This CDR3 reads CAWTAGDSTDTQYF. The DNA for the CDR3 is TGTGCCTGGACAGCGGGAGACTCCACAGATACGCAGTATTTT. The gene calls are TRBV30 and TRBJ2-3; 8 positions match TRBD2. CDR3 size: 14 residues. The J segment lost 2 bases and the V segment lost 4 bases, leaving 5 bases of the junction unmatched. Germline CDR1 is GTSNPN and CDR2 is SVGIG (reference sequence). Full variable domain (remainder filled in from reference TRBV30 and TRBJ2-3): SQTIHQWPATLVQPVGSPLSLECTVEGTSNPNLYWYRQAAGRGLQLLFYSVGIGQISSEVPQNLSASRPQDRQFILSSKKLLLSDSGFYLCAWTAGDSTDTQYFGPGTRLTVL.